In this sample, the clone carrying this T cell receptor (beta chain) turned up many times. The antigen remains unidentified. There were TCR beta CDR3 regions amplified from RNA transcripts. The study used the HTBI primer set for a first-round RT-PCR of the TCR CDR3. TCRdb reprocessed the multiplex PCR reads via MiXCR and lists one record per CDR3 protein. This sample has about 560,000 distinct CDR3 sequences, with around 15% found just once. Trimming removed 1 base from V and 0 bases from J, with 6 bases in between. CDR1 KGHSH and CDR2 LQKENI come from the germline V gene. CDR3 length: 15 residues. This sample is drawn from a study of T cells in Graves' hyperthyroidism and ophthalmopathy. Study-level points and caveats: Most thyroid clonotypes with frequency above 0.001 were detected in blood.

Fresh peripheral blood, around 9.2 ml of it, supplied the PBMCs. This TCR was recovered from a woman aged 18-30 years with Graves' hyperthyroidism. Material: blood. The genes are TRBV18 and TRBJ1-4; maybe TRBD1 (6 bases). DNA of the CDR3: TGTGCCAGCTCACCACGACAGGCAACTAATGAAAAACTGTTTTTT. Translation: CASSPRQATNEKLFF.